A single sample is the source of the 19 T cell receptor beta chains below, sequenced in a study of OX40 agonist ivuxolimab in advanced cancers. Repertoires were generated with immunoSEQ multiplex PCR, while TCRdb's copy carries only in-frame clones and drops some. The sample carries 60,000 to 85,000 clones, approximately 80% recorded once. Source: CD4+ or CD8+ T cells sorted from blood, taken in a trial of the OX40 agonist ivuxolimab. The source of these receptors is an adult with an advanced solid tumor such as melanoma, head and neck, liver or kidney cancer.

This rearrangement joins TRBV27 to TRBJ2-1; 7 bases fit TRBD1. With V trimmed by 6 bases and J by 4 bases, 9 bases remained unmatched. The length of the CDR3 is 15 residues. Germline lookup yields CDR1 MNHEY and CDR2 SMNVEV (reference sequence). The CDR3 region has the DNA TGTGCCAGCAGAGGGAGACAGGGCTCGTACAATGAGCAGTTCTTC. It is translated as CASRGRQGSYNEQFF.

J is TRBJ2-5 and V is TRBV15; 9 nucleotides align to TRBD1. This CDR3 spans 16 amino acids. The V gene's germline CDR1 is LNHNV and CDR2 YYDKDF (reference sequence). J lost 5 bases, V lost 5 bases, and 12 bases had no gene match. The CDR3 here is CATSSQNRGQRETQYF. CDR3 bases: TGTGCCACCAGCTCCCAGAACAGGGGGCAACGGGAGACCCAGTACTTC.

In DNA form, the CDR3 reads TGTGCCAGCAGCACTACCACTGGGGTCGGGCAGCCCCAGCATTTT. It yields the protein CASSTTTGVGQPQHF. This chain uses TRBV6-6 with TRBJ1-5; the D is unclear. The CDR3 contains 15 residues. V was cut by 6 bases and J by 7 bases, with 19 bases left in between. Germline V gene data show CDR1 as MNHNY and CDR2 as SVGAGI (reference sequence).

This chain connects TRBV5-1 to TRBJ2-5; 8 nucleotides agree with TRBD2. Matching the DNA end better, TRBJ2-7 makes the J call doubtful. Germline V gene data show CDR1 as SGHRS and CDR2 as YFSETQ. The CDR3 runs 14 residues. The CDR3 region has the DNA TGCGCCAGCAGCTTCCGGGGACTAGACTACGAGCAGTACTTC. It yields the protein CASSFRGLDYEQYF.

This clone was counted a few times. The genes are TRBV5-6 and TRBJ1-5, with D possibly matching TRBD1 (6 bases). From germline, CDR1 is SGHDT and CDR2 YYEEEE. The CDR3 sequence is 13 residues long. Trimming stripped 3 bases from V and 7 bases from J, with 11 bases between. Here the CDR3 DNA reads TGTGCCAGCAGCTCACAGGGTGGACAGCCCCAGCATTTT. It specifies CASSSQGGQPQHF.

This chain joins TRBV5-5 and TRBJ2-1; a weak D match, TRBD1 (6 bases). The V end lost 4 bases, the J end lost 2 bases, and 10 bases lay between the germline ends. This CDR3 spans 14 amino acids. Germline CDR1 is SGHKS and CDR2 is YYEKEE (reference sequence). The CDR3 reads CASSPGQTYNEQFF. CDR3 nucleotide sequence: TGTGCCAGCAGCCCGGGACAAACCTACAATGAGCAGTTCTTC.

CDR3 in amino acids: CSVSARRAGGEQYF. The CDR3 bases are TGCAGCGTTTCCGCTAGGCGGGCCGGAGGCGAGCAGTACTTC. The chain employs TRBV29-1 and TRBJ2-7; D may be TRBD2 (5 bases). The CDR3 sequence is 14 residues long. V was pared by 5 bases and J by 6 bases, with 20 bases between. Germline CDR1 SQVTM, CDR2 ANQGSEA.

The CDR3 spells CATSPRDSGAFNEQFF. The CDR3 DNA reads as TGTGCCACCAGCCCCCGGGACTCCGGCGCCTTCAATGAGCAGTTCTTC. The chain employs TRBV15 and TRBJ2-1, with a possible D match to TRBD2 (6 bases). Trimming removed 5 bases from V and 6 bases from J, with 20 bases in between. This CDR3 is 16 amino acids long. Germline-derived CDR1 and CDR2 are LNHNV and YYDKDF (reference sequence).

V is TRBV27 and J is TRBJ2-2; no reliable D call. V lost 6 bases and J 7 bases, leaving 15 bases between the germline ends. Germline lookup yields CDR1 MNHEY and CDR2 SMNVEV (reference sequence). The CDR3 length is 14 residues. CDR3 in DNA: TGTGCCAGCAGAGAACCCCGTAGGGTCGGGGAGCTGTTTTTT. It codes for CASREPRRVGELFF.

The rearrangement uses TRBV4-2 and TRBJ2-1; no reliable D call. CDR3 length: 16 amino acids. V lost 0 bases and J lost 5, with 14 bases in between. Germline CDR1 LGHNA, CDR2 YNFKEQ. Here the CDR3 reads CASSQDRKDVHNEQFF. CDR3 nucleotides: TGTGCCAGCAGCCAAGATCGAAAGGACGTCCACAATGAGCAGTTCTTC.

In this sample, this clone turned up a few times. CDR3 loop: CASSIQGALGETQYF. The CDR3 DNA sequence: TGTGCCAGCAGCATACAGGGGGCCCTCGGGGAGACCCAGTACTTC. This rearrangement joins TRBV9 to TRBJ2-5, with TRBD1 matching over 9 bases. V shed 4 bases and J 5 bases; nucleotides not matched to a gene: 9. Germline-derived CDR1 and CDR2 are SGDLS and YYNGEE. The CDR3 has 15 residues. The variable domain in full, with the rest retrieved from reference TRBV9 and TRBJ2-5, is DSGVTQTPKHLITATGQRVTLRCSPRSGDLSVYWYQQSLDQGLQFLIQYYNGEERAKGNILERFSAQQFPDLHSELNLSSLELGDSALYFCASSIQGALGETQYFGPGTRLLVL.

The rearrangement uses TRBV5-1 and TRBJ2-7, with 8 bases that match TRBD1. The CDR3 spans 17 residues. V shed 4 bases, J shed 2 bases, and the junction held 14 bases outside the gene matches. From germline, CDR1 is SGHRS and CDR2 YFSETQ. CDR3 loop: CASSLLPGTGKPYEQYF. The CDR3 nucleotides read TGCGCCAGCAGCCTCCTCCCCGGGACAGGAAAGCCCTACGAGCAGTACTTC.

V usage is TRBV19 and J usage is TRBJ2-2; the match to TRBD2 covers 10 bases. The length of the CDR3 is 14 residues. CDR1 and CDR2 (germline): LNHDA, SQIVND (reference sequence). V was pared by 6 bases and J by 5 bases, with 3 bases of the junction left unmatched. The CDR3 region is CASSLTSGTGELFF. CDR3 sequence (DNA): TGTGCCAGTAGCCTGACTAGCGGGACCGGGGAGCTGTTTTTT.

The gene calls are TRBV27 and TRBJ2-3; TRBD2 matches 9 bases. Germline loops: CDR1 MNHEY, CDR2 SMNVEV (reference sequence). This CDR3 spans 15 amino acids. Trimming took 4 bases from V and 4 from J; bases not matched to a gene: 6. The CDR3 reads CASSSSGKNPDTQYF. CDR3 in DNA: TGTGCCAGCAGTTCTAGCGGGAAGAACCCAGATACGCAGTATTTT.

The J gene is TRBJ1-1, the V gene TRBV4-1; unclear D gene. Germline CDR1 is MGHRA and CDR2 is YSYEKL. The V and J ends lost 6 bases and 0 bases respectively, with 11 bases between them. CDR3 length: 14 amino acids. The CDR3 bases are TGCGCCAGCAGGGGTCCTGGGCTGAACACTGAAGCTTTCTTT. Protein sequence: CASRGPGLNTEAFF.

J is TRBJ2-2 and V is TRBV28; 12 nucleotides line up with TRBD2. The CDR3 is 16 amino acids. V shed 6 bases, J shed 5 bases, and the junction held 7 bases outside the gene matches. Germline lookup yields CDR1 MDHEN and CDR2 SYDVKM. DNA for the CDR3: TGTGCCAGCAGCCTCCGACTAGCGGGAGTTACCGGGGAGCTGTTTTTT. It codes for CASSLRLAGVTGELFF.

This clone was recorded at least ten times. The gene calls are TRBV6-1 and TRBJ2-7; possible D gene TRBD1, 5 bases. CDR1 is MNHNS and CDR2 is SASEGT in the germline V gene. V lost 4 bases, J lost 2 bases, and 9 bases lay in between. CDR3 length equals 13 residues. CDR3 DNA sequence: TGTGCCAGCAGTGGAGACAGAACCTACGAGCAGTACTTC. Encoded protein: CASSGDRTYEQYF.

The chain employs TRBV4-1 and TRBJ1-1; D uncertain. Trimming removed 5 bases at V and 3 bases at J, with 7 bases between. The CDR3 spans 12 residues. Germline V gene data show CDR1 as MGHRA and CDR2 as YSYEKL. Written as DNA, the CDR3 is TGCGCCAGCAGCAAATTTGACACTGAAGCTTTCTTT. Translated: CASSKFDTEAFF.

The rearrangement joins TRBV7-8 to TRBJ2-3, with 13 positions matching TRBD2. This CDR3 spans 16 amino acids. Trimming removed 4 bases from V and 6 bases from J; junction bases left unmatched: 7. In germline, CDR1 is SGHVS, CDR2 FQNEAQ. The CDR3 DNA sequence: TGTGCCAGCAGCTCCACTAGCGGGAGGGCGAGGGATACGCAGTATTTT. Its translation: CASSSTSGRARDTQYF.